What follows is one T cell receptor beta chain and its context. Its cognate antigen is unknown. Germline-derived CDR1 and CDR2 are LNHDA and SQIVND (reference sequence). The ends were cut back, 5 bases at V and 6 bases at J, with 16 bases in the middle. This CDR3 spans 14 amino acids. When replicate PCRs were run on sorted subsets, they used about 200 ng DNA, approximately 27,000 T cell genomes. Assay: immunoSEQ multiplex PCR; the TCRdb copy retains only in-frame clones and omits some. Of fewer than 2.5 million clones listed, 90% to 95% were seen once; the top ten hold 0.35% to 0.45%. This entry belongs to a study of shared clonotypes between healthy human individuals. Study-level findings and limits: There were few donors, and this limited the genetic and exposure-history diversity represented.

Sequences were obtained from naive CD4+ T cells from PBMCs. Noted subset: CD45RA+ positively selected. This chain uses TRBV19 with TRBJ1-2; D gene ambiguous. The sequence was collected from a man between 18 and 35 years old in good health. Some clones in this sample may be carry-over from other donors' samples. The CDR3 nucleotides read TGTGCCAGTAGTGTCACGAGGGTGGGCCATGGCTACACCTTC. As protein: CASSVTRVGHGYTF.